This T cell receptor beta chain was recovered during a study of shared clonotypes between healthy human individuals. Study conclusions and caveats: Large sequencing depth failed to make sorted-subset sequencing complete, rarefaction showed.

Notes on this clone: What it binds is not known.

Germline assignment: CDR1 SGHTA and CDR2 FQGNSA. CDR3 length: 13 amino acids. Deletions cut 5 bases from V and 8 bases from J, with 12 bases between. Sorted-subset replicate PCR reactions were performed with approximately 190 ng DNA, corresponding to some 32,000 T cell genomes. Clones were sequenced by immunoSEQ multiplex PCR, and TCRdb holds only the in-frame ones, with some missing. The table has about 2 million clones, 90% to 95% seen once. The origin of this receptor is a man between 18 and 29 years old in good health. The rearrangement joins TRBV7-2 to TRBJ1-4, with D perhaps TRBD1 (5 bases). The sample taken for sequencing was naive CD4+ T cells sorted from blood. This sample's subset: CD45RA+ positively selected. The CDR3 is CASSPVWGEKLFF. The CDR3 bases are TGTGCCAGCAGCCCGGTTTGGGGGGAAAAACTGTTTTTT.